This paragraph covers one T cell receptor beta chain sequence. Antigen: not known. The data were taken from a study of blood T cells in healthy people across ages. A J-beta primer mix and a sample-barcoded 5' primer were used in a second PCR of about 7 to 12 cycles. Unique molecular identifiers of 12 random nucleotides labeled each cDNA. TCRdb redid the calling of the 5' RACE reads with MiXCR, one entry per CDR3 protein. This sample yields over a million distinct CDR3 sequences, of which 40% to 50% are seen a single time; under 20% belongs to the top ten. Findings and caveats of the study: Naive CD4+ cell counts and diversity both ran higher in long-lived than in aged donors. Among T cells, TCR beta diversity per million cells dropped roughly linearly as age rose.

Trimming took 7 bases from V and 2 from J; bases not matched to a gene: 8. The CDR3 sequence is 15 residues long. Germline assignment: CDR1 ENHRY and CDR2 SYGVKD. Each individual donor underwent a draw of 8.5 to 10 milliliters of peripheral blood. Sequences were obtained from blood. The receptor was isolated from a woman aged 55-69 years in good health. The genes are TRBV10-3 and TRBJ2-1; 7 nucleotides align to TRBD1. CDR3 in DNA: TGTGCCATCACCTCGGACAGGAGTCCCTACAATGAGCAGTTCTTC. Its protein is CAITSDRSPYNEQFF.